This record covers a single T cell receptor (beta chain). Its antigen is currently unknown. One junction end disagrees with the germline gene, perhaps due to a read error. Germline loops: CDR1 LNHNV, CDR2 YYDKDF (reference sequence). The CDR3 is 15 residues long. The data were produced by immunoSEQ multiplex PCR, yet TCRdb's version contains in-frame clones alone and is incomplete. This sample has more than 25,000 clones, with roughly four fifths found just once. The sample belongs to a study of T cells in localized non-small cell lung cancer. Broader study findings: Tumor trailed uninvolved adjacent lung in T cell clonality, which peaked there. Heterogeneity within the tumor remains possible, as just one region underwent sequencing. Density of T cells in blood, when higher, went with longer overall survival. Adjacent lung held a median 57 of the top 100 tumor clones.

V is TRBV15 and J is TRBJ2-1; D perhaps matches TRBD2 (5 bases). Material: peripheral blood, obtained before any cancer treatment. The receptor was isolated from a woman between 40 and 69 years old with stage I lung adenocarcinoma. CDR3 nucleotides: TGTGCCACCAGCAGAGAATCTAGCTCCAACAATGAGCAGTTCTTC. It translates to CATSRESSSNNEQFF. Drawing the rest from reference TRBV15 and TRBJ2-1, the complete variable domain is DAMVIQNPRYQVTQFGKPVTLSCSQTLNHNVMYWYQQKSSQAPKLLFHYYDKDFNNEADTPDNFQSRRPNTSFCFLDIRSPGLGDTAMYLCATSRESSSNNEQFFGPGTRLTVL.